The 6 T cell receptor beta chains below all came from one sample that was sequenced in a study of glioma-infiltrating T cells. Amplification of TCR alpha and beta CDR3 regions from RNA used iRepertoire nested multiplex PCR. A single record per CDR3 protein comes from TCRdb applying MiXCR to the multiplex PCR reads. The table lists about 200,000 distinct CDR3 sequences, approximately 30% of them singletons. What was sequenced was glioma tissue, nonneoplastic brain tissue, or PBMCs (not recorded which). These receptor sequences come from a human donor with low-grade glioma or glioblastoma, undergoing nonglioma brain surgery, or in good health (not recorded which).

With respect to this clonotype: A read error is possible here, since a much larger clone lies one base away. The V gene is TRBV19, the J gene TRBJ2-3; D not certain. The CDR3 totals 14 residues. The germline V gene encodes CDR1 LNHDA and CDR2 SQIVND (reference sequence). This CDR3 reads CPSSDIRITDTQYF. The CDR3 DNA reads TGTCCCAGTAGTGACATCAGGATCACAGATACGCAGTATTTT. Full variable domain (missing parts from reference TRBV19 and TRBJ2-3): DGGITQSPKYLFRKEGQNVTLSCEQNLNHDAMYWYRQDPGQGLRLIYYSQIVNDFQKGDIAEGYSVSREKKESFPLTVTSAQKNPTAFYLCPSSDIRITDTQYFGPGTRLTVL.

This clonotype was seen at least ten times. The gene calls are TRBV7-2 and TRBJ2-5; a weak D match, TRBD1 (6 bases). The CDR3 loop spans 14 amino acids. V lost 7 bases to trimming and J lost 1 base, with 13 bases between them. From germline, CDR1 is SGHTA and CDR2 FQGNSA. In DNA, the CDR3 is TGTGCCAGCACCTATACAGGGTCCCAAGAGACCCAGTACTTC. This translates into CASTYTGSQETQYF.

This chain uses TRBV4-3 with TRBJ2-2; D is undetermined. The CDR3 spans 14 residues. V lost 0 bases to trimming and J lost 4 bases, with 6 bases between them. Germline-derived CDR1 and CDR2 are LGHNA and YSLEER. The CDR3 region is CASSQDRTTGELFF. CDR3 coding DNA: TGCGCCAGCAGCCAAGATAGAACCACCGGGGAGCTGTTTTTT.

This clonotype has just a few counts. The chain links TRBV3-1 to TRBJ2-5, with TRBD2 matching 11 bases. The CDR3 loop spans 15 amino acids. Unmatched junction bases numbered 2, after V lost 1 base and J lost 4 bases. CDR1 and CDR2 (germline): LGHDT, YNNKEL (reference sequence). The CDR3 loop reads CASSQAGTSGETQYF. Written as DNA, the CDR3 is TGTGCCAGCAGCCAAGCCGGGACTAGCGGAGAGACCCAGTACTTC.

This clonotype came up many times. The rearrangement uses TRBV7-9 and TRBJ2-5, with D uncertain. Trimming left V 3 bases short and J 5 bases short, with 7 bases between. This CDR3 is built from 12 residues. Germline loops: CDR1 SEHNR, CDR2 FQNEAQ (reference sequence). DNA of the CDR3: TGTGCCAGCAGCTTCCAAGGGGAGACCCAGTACTTC. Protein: CASSFQGETQYF.

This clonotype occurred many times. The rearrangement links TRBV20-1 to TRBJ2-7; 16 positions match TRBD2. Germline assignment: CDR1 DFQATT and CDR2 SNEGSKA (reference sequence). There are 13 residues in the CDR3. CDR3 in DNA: TGCAGGGGACTAGCGGGAGGGGACTACGAGCAGTACTTC. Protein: CRGLAGGDYEQYF.